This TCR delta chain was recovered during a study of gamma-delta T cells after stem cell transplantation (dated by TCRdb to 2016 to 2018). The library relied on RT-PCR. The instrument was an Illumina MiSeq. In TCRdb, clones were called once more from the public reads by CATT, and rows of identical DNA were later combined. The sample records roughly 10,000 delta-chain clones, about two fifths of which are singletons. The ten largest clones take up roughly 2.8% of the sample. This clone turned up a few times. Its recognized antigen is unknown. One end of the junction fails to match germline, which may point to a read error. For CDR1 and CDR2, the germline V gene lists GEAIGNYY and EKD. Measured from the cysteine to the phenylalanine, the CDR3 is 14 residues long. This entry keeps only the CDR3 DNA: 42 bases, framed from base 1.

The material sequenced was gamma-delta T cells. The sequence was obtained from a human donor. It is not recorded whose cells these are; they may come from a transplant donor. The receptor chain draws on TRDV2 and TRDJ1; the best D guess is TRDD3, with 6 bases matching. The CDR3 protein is CACDTAGDTNKLIF. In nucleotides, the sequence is TGTGCCTGTGACACCGCGGGGGACACCAATAAACTCATCTTT.